This TCR beta chain was recovered during a study of T-cell reconstitution after alpha-beta-depleted transplantation in children. Study outcomes and limitations: The study reportedly traced alpha-beta T cells about two months after transplant to several hundred expanded graft clones. T-cell counts and diversity at one year following transplant were attributed mainly to newly produced T cells.

In this sample, this clonotype turned up a few times. What it recognizes is unknown. The CDR3 loop spans 13 amino acids. The V end was cut by 5 bases, the J end by 5 bases, with 11 bases between. TCRbeta library preparation incorporated unique molecular identifiers. TCRdb fed the PCR reads into MiXCR, producing one record per CDR3 protein. This table holds fewer than 700,000 distinct CDR3 sequences, 23% found once. This specimen was PBMCs, mostly from graft donor cells, taken 360 days after TCRalphabeta/CD19-depleted stem cell transplant. This receptor was obtained from a boy younger than two who had a stem cell transplant for acute myeloid leukemia, so the T cells may come from the graft donor. The gene calls are TRBV12-3 or TRBV12-4 and TRBJ2-3; D is uncertain. CDR3 nucleotides: TGTGCCAGCAGTCCACGGACGAGAGATACGCAGTATTTT. Amino acids: CASSPRTRDTQYF.